This TCR beta chain was found in a study of blood T cell repertoires in COVID-19. The repertoire was sequenced with immunoSEQ multiplex PCR; TCRdb's copy has only in-frame clones and lacks some. Of about 250,000 clones in the sample, 65% to 85% were seen once. Germline assignment: CDR1 MNHNY and CDR2 SVGAGI (reference sequence). The CDR3 runs to 14 residues. The germline V and J ends were trimmed by 5 bases and 1 base, with 11 bases remaining between them. The V and J genes are TRBV6-6 and TRBJ1-1; D may be TRBD1 (5 bases). The sequence came from a woman aged 80 or over with acute or convalescent COVID-19. The sequenced material came from peripheral blood. The chain's CDR3 is CASSPPTENTEAFF. The CDR3 DNA follows: TGTGCCAGCAGTCCCCCGACAGAGAACACTGAAGCTTTCTTT.